These T cell receptor beta chains were read from a single sample in a study of cytomegalovirus exposure and HLA in healthy donors. Some clones are missing from TCRdb's copy, which holds only in-frame ones; the method was immunoSEQ multiplex PCR. This repertoire shows some 76,000 clones, approximately 94% found once; its top ten account for approximately 0.93%. The specimen sequenced was PBMCs. All receptors come from a woman younger than 30 in good health and CMV-seronegative. CDR3s include the opening cysteine and the closing phenylalanine or tryptophan. A D gene is named only where the DNA matches it firmly. Some rows mark clone size as missing; the rest say once, few, many or name a class of expanded clone.

d_gene,j_gene,len,v_gene,abundance,CDR3nt,CDR3aa
.,TRBJ2-7,15,TRBV6-6,.,TGTGCCAGCAGTTACGTGGGGCCCAGACTCTCCGAGCAGTACTTC,CASSYVGPRLSEQYF
.,TRBJ1-1,13,TRBV6-6,.,TGTGCCAGCAGTTACTCTACGGGGACTGAAGCTTTCTTT,CASSYSTGTEAFF
.,TRBJ1-1,16,TRBV6-6,.,TGTGCCAGCAGTTACGGGGGAGGGTTTTTAGACACTGAAGCTTTCTTT,CASSYGGGFLDTEAFF
TRBD2,TRBJ2-1,16,TRBV28,.,TGTGCCAGCAGGACCGGGTTAAAGCGGGAATCCAATGAGCAGTTCTTC,CASRTGLKRESNEQFF
TRBD1,TRBJ2-1,12,TRBV29-1,.,TGCACAACTTGGACAGGAAATAATGAGCAGTTCTTC,CTTWTGNNEQFF
.,TRBJ2-3,13,TRBV2,.,TGTGCCAGCAGTGTTAGGCGGGTAGATACGCAGTATTTT,CASSVRRVDTQYF
TRBD1,TRBJ1-2,15,TRBV28,.,TGTGCCAGCAGTTTAAGTTCCGCAGGGGGCGACGGCTACACCTTC,CASSLSSAGGDGYTF
.,TRBJ2-7,12,TRBV25-1,.,TGTGCCAGCACAGGGGGGCTTTACGAGCAGTACTTC,CASTGGLYEQYF
.,TRBJ1-5,13,TRBV7-9,.,TGTGCCAGCAGCTTAGCGGAGGGGCAGCCCCAGCATTTT,CASSLAEGQPQHF
.,TRBJ1-1,12,TRBV30,.,TGTGCCTGGGGACGACAGATCAATGAAGCTTTCTTT,CAWGRQINEAFF
.,TRBJ2-7,16,TRBV28,.,TGTGCCAGCAGTCCTCGTTGGGGGCCCTTATCCTACGAGCAGTACTTC,CASSPRWGPLSYEQYF
TRBD1,TRBJ2-7,15,TRBV5-6,.,TGTGCCAGCAGCTTGGGGACAGGGAATACCTACGAGCAGTACTTC,CASSLGTGNTYEQYF
TRBD2,TRBJ2-7,19,TRBV10-3,.,TGTGCCATCAGTGGGGCCGGGGGAGGCGGGAGGGCCGTCAGATACGAGCAGTACTTC,CAISGAGGGGRAVRYEQYF
TRBD1,TRBJ1-4,14,TRBV10-3,.,TGTGCCATCAGTGAGACAGGGGGTGATGAAAAACTGTTTTTT,CAISETGGDEKLFF
.,TRBJ1-4,14,TRBV5-5,.,TGTGCCAGCAGCTTGGAAAGACTTAGTGAAAAACTGTTTTTT,CASSLERLSEKLFF
.,TRBJ1-2,11,TRBV29-1,.,TGCAGCGTTGATGGGGCGGCTGGCTACACCTTC,CSVDGAAGYTF
TRBD1,TRBJ2-1,15,TRBV9,.,TGTGCCAGCAGCGTAGTGGGACAGGGAGACAATGAGCAGTTCTTC,CASSVVGQGDNEQFF
.,TRBJ1-1,13,TRBV18,few,TGTGCCAGCTCACCACAGGGGTACACTGAAGCTTTCTTT,CASSPQGYTEAFF
TRBD1,TRBJ2-7,13,TRBV6-5,few,TGTGCCAGCAGTCAACGGACAGGCTACGAGCAGTACTTC,CASSQRTGYEQYF
.,TRBJ2-3,14,TRBV29-1,.,TGCAGCGTTGAAGGTCGGGGGGCAACAGATACGCAGTATTTT,CSVEGRGATDTQYF
TRBD2,TRBJ2-1,18,TRBV19,.,TGTGCCAGTAGCCCACCGGGCCCTAAACTAGCGGGAAGGTATGAGCAGTTCTTC,CASSPPGPKLAGRYEQFF
.,TRBJ2-5,15,TRBV4-3,.,TGCGCCAGCAGCCAAGATACGGGGGGCCTTGAGACCCAGTACTTC,CASSQDTGGLETQYF
TRBD2,TRBJ2-3,18,TRBV7-2,.,TGTGCCAGCAGCGCACGACTAGCGGGGGGGCTGGGGACAGATACGCAGTATTTT,CASSARLAGGLGTDTQYF
.,TRBJ1-5,15,TRBV11-2,.,TGTGCCAGCAGCTTAGATTTAACAGTCAATCAGCCCCAGCATTTT,CASSLDLTVNQPQHF
.,TRBJ1-1,15,TRBV4-2,.,TGTGCCAGCAGCCATGCGCAGGGCATGAACACTGAAGCTTTCTTT,CASSHAQGMNTEAFF
TRBD2,TRBJ2-3,17,TRBV4-3,once,TGCGCCAGCAGCCAAGATACCCAGCGGGGGGGCACAGATACGCAGTATTTT,CASSQDTQRGGTDTQYF
TRBD2,TRBJ2-1,16,TRBV7-9,.,TGTGCCAGCAGCACAACTAGCGGAGTCTCCTACAATGAGCAGTTCTTC,CASSTTSGVSYNEQFF
.,TRBJ2-5,13,TRBV5-6,.,TGTGCCAGCAGCTCGAGGGCCCAAGAGACCCAGTACTTC,CASSSRAQETQYF
TRBD1,TRBJ2-7,15,TRBV18,once,TGTGCCAGCTCAGAGGCAGGGGGCTACCTCTACGAGCAGTACTTC,CASSEAGGYLYEQYF
TRBD1,TRBJ2-3,16,TRBV5-8,.,TGTGCCAGCAGCTTGGCACAGGGGGTAGGGACAGATACGCAGTATTTT,CASSLAQGVGTDTQYF
.,TRBJ1-2,13,TRBV11-2,.,TGTGCCAGCAGCCCCGACAGAAACTATGGCTACACCTTC,CASSPDRNYGYTF
TRBD1,TRBJ2-1,16,TRBV15,.,TGTGCCACCAGCAGAGATAGGGACAGGGGGCTCAATGAGCAGTTCTTC,CATSRDRDRGLNEQFF
.,TRBJ1-1,14,TRBV6-5,.,TGTGCCAGCAGTTACTCGGGAGACAACACTGAAGCTTTCTTT,CASSYSGDNTEAFF
.,TRBJ2-7,15,TRBV7-8,.,TGTGCCAGCAGCTTACGGGCAGGGAAAGCCTACGAGCAGTACTTC,CASSLRAGKAYEQYF
TRBD1,TRBJ2-3,13,TRBV10-3,.,TGTGCCATCAGGGACAGGGGGGGAGATACGCAGTATTTT,CAIRDRGGDTQYF
TRBD2,TRBJ2-4,17,TRBV30,.,TGTGCCTGGAGTGTGTATCTAGCGGTGACAGCCAAAAACATTCAGTACTTC,CAWSVYLAVTAKNIQYF
.,TRBJ1-1,13,TRBV7-3,.,TGTGCCAGCAGTTGGGGGGTGGGCACTGAAGCTTTCTTT,CASSWGVGTEAFF
.,TRBJ2-7,15,TRBV5-6,.,TGTGCCAGCAGCCCTAGGGGGACCGATTCCTACGAGCAGTACTTC,CASSPRGTDSYEQYF
.,TRBJ1-1,18,TRBV19,once,TGTGCCAGTAGTATAGATCTGGCGGGAATCAGCATGAACACTGAAGCTTTCTTT,CASSIDLAGISMNTEAFF
TRBD1,TRBJ1-5,19,TRBV4-1,.,TGCGCCAGCAGCCACACTAAAATCCGGACAGGGGGCCTGAATCAGCCCCAGCATTTT,CASSHTKIRTGGLNQPQHF
TRBD1,TRBJ1-2,12,TRBV2,.,TGTGCCAGCAGTGGAACAGGGGGAAGCTACACCTTC,CASSGTGGSYTF
TRBD2,TRBJ2-3,14,TRBV6-4,.,TGTGCCAGCAGCCCGGGACTAGAGACAGATACGCAGTATTTT,CASSPGLETDTQYF
TRBD1,TRBJ1-6,17,TRBV6-1,.,TGTGCCAGCAGTGAAAGGGTAGGGGGCGGTTATAATTCACCCCTCCACTTT,CASSERVGGGYNSPLHF
.,TRBJ1-5,15,TRBV4-1,.,TGCGCCAGCAGCCAAGCTCTAACTAGCAATCAGCCCCAGCATTTT,CASSQALTSNQPQHF
.,TRBJ2-2,14,TRBV28,.,TGTGCCAGCAGTTTATATGAGGGGGCCGGGGAGCTGTTTTTT,CASSLYEGAGELFF
TRBD2,TRBJ2-2,16,TRBV19,once,TGTGCCAGTAGTATATGGGCTAGCGGAGGGACCGGGGAGCTGTTTTTT,CASSIWASGGTGELFF
.,TRBJ2-7,17,TRBV7-2,.,TGTGCCAGCAGCACCTGGGGGCGGGAGCCCATCTCCTACGAGCAGTACTTC,CASSTWGREPISYEQYF
TRBD1,TRBJ2-1,16,TRBV4-2,.,TGTGCCAGCAGCCCAGCTGTGGGACAGGACTACAATGAGCAGTTCTTC,CASSPAVGQDYNEQFF